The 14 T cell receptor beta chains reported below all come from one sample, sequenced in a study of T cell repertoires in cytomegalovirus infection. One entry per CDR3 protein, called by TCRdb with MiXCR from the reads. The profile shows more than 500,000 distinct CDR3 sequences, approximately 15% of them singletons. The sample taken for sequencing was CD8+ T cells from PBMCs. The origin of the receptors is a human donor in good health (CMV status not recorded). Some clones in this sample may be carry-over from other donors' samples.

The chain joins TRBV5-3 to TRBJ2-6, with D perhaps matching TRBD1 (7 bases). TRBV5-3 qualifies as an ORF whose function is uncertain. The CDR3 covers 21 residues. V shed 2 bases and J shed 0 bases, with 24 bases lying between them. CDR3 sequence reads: CARSLRRVRNRGFSGANVLTF. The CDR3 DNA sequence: TGTGCCAGAAGCTTAAGGAGGGTCCGAAACAGGGGATTCTCTGGGGCCAACGTCCTGACTTTC.

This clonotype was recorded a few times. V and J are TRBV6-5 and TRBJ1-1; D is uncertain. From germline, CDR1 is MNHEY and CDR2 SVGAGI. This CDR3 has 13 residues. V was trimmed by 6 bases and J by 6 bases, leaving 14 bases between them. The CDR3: CASRLGKRAEAFF. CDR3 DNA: TGTGCCAGCAGGTTAGGGAAACGGGCTGAAGCTTTCTTT.

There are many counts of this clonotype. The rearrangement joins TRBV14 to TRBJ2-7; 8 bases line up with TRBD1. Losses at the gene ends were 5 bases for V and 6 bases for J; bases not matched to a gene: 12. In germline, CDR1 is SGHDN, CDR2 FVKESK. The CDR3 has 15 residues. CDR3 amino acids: CASSSRDRNIGEQYF. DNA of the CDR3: TGTGCCAGCAGCTCCCGGGACAGGAACATCGGCGAGCAGTACTTC.

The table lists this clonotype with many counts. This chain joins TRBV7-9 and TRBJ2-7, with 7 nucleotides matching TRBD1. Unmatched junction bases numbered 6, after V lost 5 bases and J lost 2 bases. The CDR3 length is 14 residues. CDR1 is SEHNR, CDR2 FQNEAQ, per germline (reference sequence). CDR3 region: CASSPDRAAYEQYF. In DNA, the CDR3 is TGTGCCAGCAGCCCCGACAGGGCGGCCTACGAGCAGTACTTC.

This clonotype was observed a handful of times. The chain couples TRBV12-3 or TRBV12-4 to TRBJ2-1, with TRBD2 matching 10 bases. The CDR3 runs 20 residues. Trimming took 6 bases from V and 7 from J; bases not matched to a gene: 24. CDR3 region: CASSLEGGLAGAPPRNEQFF. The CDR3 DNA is TGTGCCAGCAGCCTAGAGGGTGGGCTAGCGGGGGCCCCCCCGAGGAATGAGCAGTTCTTC.

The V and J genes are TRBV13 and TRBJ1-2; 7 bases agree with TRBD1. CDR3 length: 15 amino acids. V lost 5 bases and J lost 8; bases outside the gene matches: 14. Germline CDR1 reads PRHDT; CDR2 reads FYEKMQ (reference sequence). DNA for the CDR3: TGTGCCAGCAGCGACCCAGGGGGTCGATCTCAGGGCTACACCTTC. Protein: CASSDPGGRSQGYTF.

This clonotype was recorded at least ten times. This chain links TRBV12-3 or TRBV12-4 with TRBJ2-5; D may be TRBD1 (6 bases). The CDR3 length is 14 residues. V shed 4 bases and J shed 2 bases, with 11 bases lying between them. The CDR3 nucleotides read TGTGCCAGCAGTTGGACAGCGTCGCAAGAGACCCAGTACTTC. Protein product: CASSWTASQETQYF.

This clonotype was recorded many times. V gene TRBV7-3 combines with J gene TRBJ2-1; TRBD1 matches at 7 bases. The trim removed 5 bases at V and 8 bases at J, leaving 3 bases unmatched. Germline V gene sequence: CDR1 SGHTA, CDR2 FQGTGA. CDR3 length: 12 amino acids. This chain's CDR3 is CASSGTGDEQFF. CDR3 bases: TGTGCCAGCAGCGGAACAGGGGATGAGCAGTTCTTC.

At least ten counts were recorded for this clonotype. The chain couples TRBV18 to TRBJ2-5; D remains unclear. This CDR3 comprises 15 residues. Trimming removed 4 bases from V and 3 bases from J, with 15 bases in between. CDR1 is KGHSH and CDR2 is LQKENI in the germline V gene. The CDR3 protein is CASSLRGRREETQYF. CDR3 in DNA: TGTGCCAGCTCACTCAGAGGACGGAGAGAAGAGACCCAGTACTTC.

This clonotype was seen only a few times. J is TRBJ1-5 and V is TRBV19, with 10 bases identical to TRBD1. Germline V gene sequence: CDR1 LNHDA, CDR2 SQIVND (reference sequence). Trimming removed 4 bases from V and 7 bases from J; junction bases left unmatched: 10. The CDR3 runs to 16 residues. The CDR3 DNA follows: TGTGCCAGTAGTACGGGACAGGGGATTTTTAAACAGCCCCAGCATTTT. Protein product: CASSTGQGIFKQPQHF.

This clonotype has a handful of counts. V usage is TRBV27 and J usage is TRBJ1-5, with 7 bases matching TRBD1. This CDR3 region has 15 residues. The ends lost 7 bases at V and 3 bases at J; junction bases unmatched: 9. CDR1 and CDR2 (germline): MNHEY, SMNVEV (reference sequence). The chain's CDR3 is CASNLYRGHNQPQHF. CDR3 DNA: TGTGCCAGCAACCTTTACAGGGGACACAATCAGCCCCAGCATTTT.

The CDR3 loop reads CATLQGAGYGYTF. Written as DNA, the CDR3 is TGTGCCACCCTTCAGGGGGCAGGCTATGGCTACACCTTC. This chain uses TRBV5-8 with TRBJ1-2; 8 bases line up with TRBD1. CDR3 length: 13 residues. V lost 9 bases, J lost 4 bases, and 8 bases stayed unmatched. Germline loops: CDR1 SGHTS, CDR2 YDEGEE.

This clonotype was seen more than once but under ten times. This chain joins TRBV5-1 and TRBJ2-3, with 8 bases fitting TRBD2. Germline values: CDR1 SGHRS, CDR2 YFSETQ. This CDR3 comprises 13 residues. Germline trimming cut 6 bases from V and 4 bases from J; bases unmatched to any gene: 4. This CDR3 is CASNGGAADTQYF. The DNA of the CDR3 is TGCGCCAGCAACGGGGGGGCAGCAGATACGCAGTATTTT.

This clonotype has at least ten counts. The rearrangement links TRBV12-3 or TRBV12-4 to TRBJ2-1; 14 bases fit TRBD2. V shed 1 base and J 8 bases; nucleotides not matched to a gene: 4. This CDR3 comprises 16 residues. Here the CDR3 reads CASSLGTSGGLDEQFF. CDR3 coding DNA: TGTGCCAGCAGTTTAGGGACTAGCGGGGGGTTAGATGAGCAGTTCTTC.